These 7 T cell receptor beta chains came from one sample sequenced in a study of T cell repertoires in cytomegalovirus infection. From the reads, TCRdb called clonotypes with MiXCR, one entry per CDR3 protein. The repertoire holds around 550,000 distinct CDR3 sequences, with around 27% as singletons. Sequencing was done on a sample of PBMCs. All receptors derive from a human donor in good health (CMV status not recorded). Some clones in this sample may be carry-over from other donors' samples.

This CDR3 is CASSLKTDSYNSPLHF. The CDR3 DNA is TGTGCCAGCAGCCTGAAAACGGACTCCTATAATTCACCCCTCCACTTT. V and J are TRBV14 and TRBJ1-6; D not resolved. V lost 4 bases to trimming and J lost 0 bases, with 10 bases between them. Germline V gene lookup returns CDR1 SGHDN and CDR2 FVKESK. The CDR3 covers 16 residues. Variable domain in full (rest from reference TRBV14 and TRBJ1-6): EAGVTQFPSHSVIEKGQTVTLRCDPISGHDNLYWYRRVMGKEIKFLLHFVKESKQDESGMPNNRFLAERTGGTYSTLKVQPAELEDSGVYFCASSLKTDSYNSPLHFGNGTRLTVT.

V and J are TRBV28 and TRBJ2-1; 10 bases are shared with TRBD2. Germline V gene lookup returns CDR1 MDHEN and CDR2 SYDVKM. The CDR3 is 19 residues long. The V segment lost 1 base and the J segment 4 bases; nucleotides outside the gene matches: 13. This CDR3 reads CASSLSGLAENALYNEQFF. The CDR3 nucleotides are TGTGCCAGCAGTTTATCAGGACTAGCGGAGAACGCTCTTTACAATGAGCAGTTCTTC. Together with reference TRBV28 and TRBJ2-1, the CDR3 gives the full variable domain: DVKVTQSSRYLVKRTGEKVFLECVQDMDHENMFWYRQDPGLGLRLIYFSYDVKMKEKGDIPEGYSVSREKKERFSLILESASTNQTSMYLCASSLSGLAENALYNEQFFGPGTRLTVL.

The rearrangement links TRBV9 to TRBJ2-5, with 9 bases aligning to TRBD2. With 4 bases clipped from V and 1 base from J, the junction kept 2 bases outside the gene matches. CDR3 length: 14 residues. CDR1 SGDLS and CDR2 YYNGEE come from the germline V gene. CDR3 sequence (DNA): TGTGCCAGCAGCCATAGCGGGAGCCAAGAGACCCAGTACTTC. Its protein is CASSHSGSQETQYF. The full variable domain, rest sourced from reference TRBV9 and TRBJ2-5, is DSGVTQTPKHLITATGQRVTLRCSPRSGDLSVYWYQQSLDQGLQFLIQYYNGEERAKGNILERFSAQQFPDLHSELNLSSLELGDSALYFCASSHSGSQETQYFGPGTRLLVL.

V is TRBV24-1 and J is TRBJ2-1, with 9 positions matching TRBD2. The germline CDR1 and CDR2 sequences are KGHDR and SFDVKD. The length of the CDR3 is 16 residues. The V and J ends lost 1 base and 6 bases, in that order; junction bases with no gene match: 6. This CDR3 reads CATSDFSGGRGNEQFF. The DNA for the CDR3 is TGTGCCACCAGTGATTTCAGCGGCGGGAGGGGCAATGAGCAGTTCTTC.

This clonotype showed up just a few times. The V gene is TRBV7-9, the J gene TRBJ2-1, with D possibly TRBD1 on 5 matching bases. V dropped 5 bases and J dropped 7 bases, with 12 bases sitting between them. CDR1 is SEHNR, CDR2 FQNEAQ, per germline (reference sequence). The CDR3 contains 13 residues. CDR3 region: CASSRSGSNEQFF. The CDR3 DNA follows: TGTGCCAGCAGCCGATCAGGGTCTAATGAGCAGTTCTTC.

The sample holds a few counts of this clonotype. The rearrangement uses TRBV7-9 and TRBJ2-1; 8 bases fit TRBD2. The germline CDR1 and CDR2 sequences are SEHNR and FQNEAQ (reference sequence). The length of the CDR3 is 19 residues. V lost 1 base to trimming and J lost 10 bases; unmatched junction nucleotides: 21. The DNA for the CDR3 is TGTGCCAGCAGCTTAGTTAAGGGAGTATTGAGCGGGAGAGCAAAGGAGCAGTTCTTC. As protein: CASSLVKGVLSGRAKEQFF.

The chain couples TRBV20-1 to TRBJ2-3, with TRBD2 matching over 8 bases. The CDR3 extends over 13 amino acids. After removal of 4 bases from V and 5 bases from J, the junction contained 5 bases not matched to a gene. CDR1 is DFQATT and CDR2 is SNEGSKA in the germline V gene (reference sequence). In DNA, the CDR3 is TGCAGTGCTACCGGACTAGCTGTAGATACGCAGTATTTT. This translates into CSATGLAVDTQYF.